Following are 10 T cell receptor beta chains from one sample sequenced in a study of T cell responses to AZD1222 COVID-19 vaccine. Measured with immunoSEQ multiplex PCR; TCRdb has only the in-frame clones, and not every one. The repertoire includes approximately 150,000 clones, about nine tenths of them detected once, and approximately 2% sits in the top ten. This sample comprised peripheral blood, obtained 28 days after the second AZD1222 dose. These receptors were obtained from an adult who received the AZD1222 COVID-19 vaccine.

CDR3 loop: CASSLQQGAGYTF. DNA for the CDR3: TGTGCCAGCAGCTTACAACAGGGGGCTGGCTACACCTTC. The genes are TRBV7-3 and TRBJ1-2; TRBD1 matches at 9 bases. After removal of 2 bases from V and 7 bases from J, the junction contained 2 bases not matched to a gene. The CDR3 covers 13 residues. The germline V gene has CDR1 SGHTA and CDR2 FQGTGA.

V is TRBV2 and J is TRBJ2-7, with no clear D. The CDR3 runs to 11 residues. Germline assignment: CDR1 SNHLY and CDR2 FYNNEI. Trimming cost V 5 bases and J 5 bases, with 7 bases left between them. The CDR3 DNA follows: TGTGCCAGCAGTCTATTACACGAGCAGTACTTC. Translating it yields CASSLLHEQYF.

The rearrangement uses TRBV6-6 and TRBJ1-2; 7 bases align to TRBD1. The J segment lost 4 bases and the V segment lost 6 bases, leaving 11 bases of the junction unmatched. The germline V gene has CDR1 MNHNY and CDR2 SVGAGI (reference sequence). CDR3 length: 15 residues. CDR3: CASRFTGDPSYGYTF. CDR3 sequence (DNA): TGTGCCAGCAGATTTACAGGGGACCCCAGCTATGGCTACACCTTC.

The CDR3 reads CASSLAGGSVNEAFF. CDR3 coding DNA: TGTGCCAGCAGTTTAGCAGGGGGCTCGGTCAATGAAGCTTTCTTT. The chain is built from TRBV7-3 and TRBJ1-1, with 8 bases that match TRBD1. The V and J ends lost 6 bases and 7 bases, in that order; junction bases with no gene match: 13. Germline V lookup: CDR1 SGHTA, CDR2 FQGTGA. The CDR3 covers 15 residues.

The chain combines TRBV6-4 with TRBJ1-2; 7 bases agree with TRBD1. Germline lookup yields CDR1 MRHNA and CDR2 SNTAGT. The junction had 7 bases not matched to a gene; V was cut back by 3 bases and J by 9 bases. The CDR3 totals 13 residues. This CDR3 is CASSEGVDRSYTF. DNA for the CDR3: TGTGCCAGCAGTGAAGGGGTGGACAGGAGCTACACCTTC.

J is TRBJ1-1 and V is TRBV7-2, with TRBD1 matching 8 bases. The CDR3 has 17 amino acids. Unmatched junction bases numbered 11, after V lost 4 bases and J lost 1 base. Germline V gene lookup returns CDR1 SGHTA and CDR2 FQGNSA. CDR3 protein: CASSWAPQGVGNTEAFF. DNA for the CDR3: TGTGCCAGCAGCTGGGCCCCACAGGGGGTTGGGAACACTGAAGCTTTCTTT.

As regards this clone: An end of the junction does not agree with germline; a read error may underlie this. This chain uses TRBV6-5 with TRBJ1-1; D may be TRBD1 (5 bases). Germline V gene lookup returns CDR1 MNHEY and CDR2 SVGAGI. The CDR3 contains 15 residues. In nucleotides, the CDR3 is TGTGCCAGCAGCTACTCCGAGCAGGGAGGGACTGAAGCTTTCTTT. This translates into CASSYSEQGGTEAFF.

This chain links TRBV7-2 with TRBJ1-6; possible D gene TRBD1, 5 bases. This CDR3 has 13 residues. Trimming shortened V by 5 bases and J by 11 bases, and 13 bases separated the two germline ends. In germline, CDR1 is SGHTA, CDR2 FQGNSA. DNA of the CDR3: TGTGCCAGCAGCCCCAGGGTTCTGGCACCCCTCCACTTT. Translating gives CASSPRVLAPLHF.

This chain connects TRBV5-4 to TRBJ1-2, with a possible D match to TRBD1 (6 bases). Germline CDR1 and CDR2: SGHNT and YYREEE (reference sequence). The CDR3 covers 15 residues. V lost 6 bases to trimming and J lost 4 bases, with 19 bases between them. The CDR3 bases are TGTGCCAGCACCCCTTCTTTGGGGGGGGCCTATGGCTACACCTTC. Amino acids: CASTPSLGGAYGYTF.

This clone was counted once. V is TRBV6-5 and J is TRBJ1-3; 7 positions match TRBD1. V lost 4 bases and J lost 0; bases outside the gene matches: 3. The CDR3 contains 15 residues. Germline CDR1 is MNHEY and CDR2 is SVGAGI. The CDR3 region is CASSWDRSSGNTIYF. CDR3 nucleotide sequence: TGTGCCAGCAGTTGGGACAGAAGCTCTGGAAACACCATATATTTT.